This is a list of T cell receptor beta chains from one sample in a study of T-cell memory formation after mild COVID-19. One entry per CDR3 protein results from TCRdb running MiXCR on the 5' RACE reads. The data show tens of thousands of distinct CDR3 sequences, over 15% seen once. Sample: PBMCs or a T cell subset sorted from them (not recorded which). The receptors were gathered from an adult woman who had mild COVID-19 (a few samples of this study predate the infection). Cell type and time point are not known. The CDR3 runs from the conserved cysteine through the conserved F or W. A D gene is named only where the DNA matches it firmly. Clone size is stated in some rows and not others, as once, few, many or a class when expanded.

D: TRBD1
size: few
V: TRBV5-1
J: TRBJ2-1
CDR3: CASSSGTGRPEQFF
DNA: TGCGCCAGCAGCTCGGGGACAGGGAGGCCTGAGCAGTTCTTC

D: .
size: .
V: TRBV20-1
J: TRBJ2-1
CDR3: CSAKDSESSYNEQFF
DNA: TGCAGTGCTAAGGACAGCGAAAGCTCCTACAATGAGCAGTTCTTC

D: .
size: .
V: TRBV24-1
J: TRBJ2-1
CDR3: CATSDQQGYEQFF
DNA: TGTGCCACCAGTGATCAACAGGGCTATGAGCAGTTCTTC

D: .
size: few
V: TRBV4-1
J: TRBJ1-5
CDR3: CASSQVVLAPGRRNNQPQHF
DNA: TGCGCCAGCAGCCAAGTGGTTCTGGCGCCGGGGAGGCGGAACAATCAGCCCCAGCATTTT

D: .
size: few
V: TRBV15
J: TRBJ2-1
CDR3: CATSRGAGSESEQFF
DNA: TGTGCCACCAGCAGAGGGGCAGGGTCCGAGAGTGAGCAGTTCTTC

D: .
size: few
V: TRBV5-1
J: TRBJ2-7
CDR3: CASSLDYPYEQYF
DNA: TGCGCCAGCAGCTTAGACTACCCGTACGAGCAGTACTTC

D: .
size: .
V: TRBV29-1
J: TRBJ2-2
CDR3: CSVRAREDAGELFF
DNA: TGCAGCGTCCGAGCCAGGGAAGACGCCGGGGAGCTGTTTTTT

D: .
size: .
V: TRBV7-8
J: TRBJ2-1
CDR3: CASSLAAKGGEQFF
DNA: TGTGCCAGCAGCTTAGCGGCTAAAGGGGGTGAGCAGTTCTTC

D: TRBD2
size: .
V: TRBV7-9
J: TRBJ2-7
CDR3: CASSLARGYSDYEQYF
DNA: TGTGCCAGCAGCTTAGCGCGGGGGTATTCCGACTACGAGCAGTACTTC

D: .
size: .
V: TRBV5-1
J: TRBJ2-7
CDR3: CASSLGDYEQYF
DNA: TGCGCCAGCAGCTTGGGAGATTACGAGCAGTACTTC

D: .
size: .
V: TRBV19
J: TRBJ1-1
CDR3: CASGAWGAAEAFF
DNA: TGTGCCAGTGGGGCATGGGGGGCGGCTGAAGCTTTCTTT

D: .
size: .
V: TRBV7-9
J: TRBJ2-1
CDR3: CASTVGVDTRGGEQFF
DNA: TGTGCCAGCACCGTTGGTGTGGACACCAGAGGGGGGGAGCAGTTCTTC

D: TRBD1
size: .
V: TRBV7-9
J: TRBJ2-7
CDR3: CASSSRDRDPYEQYF
DNA: TGTGCCAGCAGCTCCCGGGACAGGGACCCCTACGAGCAGTACTTC

D: TRBD1
size: few
V: TRBV2
J: TRBJ2-1
CDR3: CASSEADRVVHNEQFF
DNA: TGTGCCAGCAGTGAAGCGGACAGGGTGGTTCACAATGAGCAGTTCTTC

D: .
size: few
V: TRBV30
J: TRBJ1-5
CDR3: CAWSPSRGQPQHF
DNA: TGTGCCTGGAGTCCGTCCCGGGGCCAGCCCCAGCATTTT